This entry is about one TCR beta chain. Its recognized antigen is unknown. It has no much larger one-base neighbor in the sample; base qualities were not kept. This record belongs to a study of blood T cell repertoires in COVID-19 (dated by TCRdb to the early 2020s). With respect to the entire study: Collaborator samples came from the United States, Italy and Spain and covered acute and convalescent phases of COVID-19. The prospective study material was composed of cDNA or gDNA derived from T cells, B-cell-depleted T cells, or PBMCs. Deeply sampled blood TCRbeta repertoires from subjects exposed to, actively infected with, or recovered from COVID-19 were included in the dataset. A freely available public database, intended as a resource for researchers studying the immune response to SARS-CoV-2, is where the repertoires were released. Samples were obtained from the ongoing ImmuneRACE study (first 160 participants) and from 950 to 1,500 subjects provided by 6 global collaborators. The sample metadata nearly always contained a de-identified subject ID, COVID-19 status, age in years and sex. Where available, HLA class I and class II types were obtained from metadata supplied by the sample provider rather than from assay-based typing.

Germline trimming: 2 bases from V, 3 bases from J; junction bases outside gene matches: 11. The CDR3 starts with the cysteine, ends with the phenylalanine, and has 18 residues. Only the CDR3 portion is preserved as DNA: 54 bases, with reading frame beginning at the first base. CDR1 and CDR2, looked up from the germline V gene, are SGHAT and FQNNGV. Collaborating institutions collected whole blood in K2EDTA tubes following their own protocols. For TCRbeta analysis, collaborator samples were shipped as frozen whole blood, as isolated PBMCs, or as DNA extracted from either sample type. TCRbeta CDR3 regions were amplified from genomic DNA by means of the immunoSEQ Assay, a bias-controlled multiplex PCR. On the authors' methods: Nucleated cell counts per sample were estimated from amplification of reference gene primers within the assay. Sequence reads were collapsed and filtered to measure the absolute abundance of every unique TCRbeta CDR3 rearrangement. For each sample, productive Simpson clonality was calculated as the square root of Simpson's diversity index over productive rearrangements. Held by TCRdb, this immuneACCESS table contains in-frame sequences only and omits some clones. Under half of the omission traces to an unresolved V gene where checked; the cause of the rest is unknown. For V, J and clone size, that table is used; D and trimming come from the DNA. The sample table records approximately 46,000 clones; about 89% of these occur just once. Just under 6.5% of the sample is in the top ten clones.

Study-wide findings and limitations: The quantity of clinical and demographic metadata differed by source and by participant and was supplied without curation.

The chain was built from TRBV11-2 and TRBJ1-3; TRBD1 fits 9 bases in the junction. This receptor was obtained from a man in his sixties or seventies with active COVID-19. The source material was peripheral blood. The CDR3 here reads CASSLLGVQGAGGNTIYF. The nucleotides read TGTGCCAGCAGCTTACTTGGGGTACAGGGGGCCGGTGGAAACACCATATATTTT.